This is a list of T cell receptor beta chains from one sample in a study of blood T cells in healthy people across ages. TCRdb processed the 5' RACE reads anew with MiXCR; each CDR3 protein has one entry. The sample has 980,000 or so distinct CDR3 sequences, around 48% seen once. What was sequenced was blood. These receptor sequences come from a man aged 25 to 40 in good health. Both conserved end residues are part of each CDR3. D genes are given only for firm matches. Clone size is given for some rows only: seen once, a few or many times, or a class if the clone is expanded.

v_gene: TRBV12-3/TRBV12-4; j_gene: TRBJ1-2; d_gene: NA; abundance: NA; CDR3nt: TGTGCCGGTTACACGGACGCCTATGGTTACACCTTC; CDR3aa: CAGYTDAYGYTF
v_gene: TRBV6-5; j_gene: TRBJ1-1; d_gene: NA; abundance: NA; CDR3nt: TGTGCCAGCAGTTCTCCCCACAGGCGGGGGGGCACTGAAGCTTTCTTT; CDR3aa: CASSSPHRRGGTEAFF
v_gene: TRBV27; j_gene: TRBJ2-7; d_gene: TRBD1; abundance: NA; CDR3nt: TGTGCCAGCAGTTTGGGACAGGGGGTGGCCTCCTACGAGCAGTACTTC; CDR3aa: CASSLGQGVASYEQYF
v_gene: TRBV20-1; j_gene: TRBJ2-1; d_gene: NA; abundance: NA; CDR3nt: TGCAGTGCTAGAGGTGTGAGGGAATTAAATGAGCAGTTCTTC; CDR3aa: CSARGVRELNEQFF
v_gene: TRBV5-5; j_gene: TRBJ2-1; d_gene: NA; abundance: many; CDR3nt: TGTGCCAGCAGCTTGGAGGATAGTAGGTGGAGCTCCTACAATGAGCAGTTCTTC; CDR3aa: CASSLEDSRWSSYNEQFF
v_gene: TRBV27; j_gene: TRBJ2-5; d_gene: NA; abundance: NA; CDR3nt: TGTGCCAGCAGTTTTGACAGAGACCAAGAGACCCAGTACTTC; CDR3aa: CASSFDRDQETQYF
v_gene: TRBV5-5; j_gene: TRBJ2-5; d_gene: TRBD2; abundance: few; CDR3nt: TGTGCCAGCAGCTTTGGGACTAGCGGGGGGAAAGAGACCCAGTACTTC; CDR3aa: CASSFGTSGGKETQYF
v_gene: TRBV7-3; j_gene: TRBJ1-1; d_gene: TRBD1; abundance: few; CDR3nt: TGTGCCAGCAGTCAGGGGACAGGGAGGGCTCTGAACACTGAAGCTTTCTTT; CDR3aa: CASSQGTGRALNTEAFF
v_gene: TRBV3-1; j_gene: TRBJ2-7; d_gene: NA; abundance: NA; CDR3nt: TGTGCCAGCAGCCATGCCGGGACGATTACCTACGAGCAGTACTTC; CDR3aa: CASSHAGTITYEQYF
v_gene: TRBV6-2/TRBV6-3; j_gene: TRBJ2-7; d_gene: NA; abundance: NA; CDR3nt: TGTGCCAGCACTATAACTGGGGGCTCCTACGAGCAGTACTTC; CDR3aa: CASTITGGSYEQYF
v_gene: TRBV11-2; j_gene: TRBJ2-6; d_gene: NA; abundance: NA; CDR3nt: TGTGCCAGCAGATGGTCTGGGGCCAACGTCCTGACTTTC; CDR3aa: CASRWSGANVLTF
v_gene: TRBV4-3; j_gene: TRBJ1-6; d_gene: NA; abundance: NA; CDR3nt: TGCGCCAGCAGCCGAACCGGGACGGAGAATTCACCCCTCCACTTT; CDR3aa: CASSRTGTENSPLHF
v_gene: TRBV20-1; j_gene: TRBJ2-7; d_gene: TRBD2; abundance: NA; CDR3nt: TGCAGTGCTAGAGATGCGATCACTAGCGCCGGCGAGCAGTACTTC; CDR3aa: CSARDAITSAGEQYF
v_gene: TRBV28; j_gene: TRBJ1-2; d_gene: NA; abundance: few; CDR3nt: TGTGCCGCGGGCCCGCCGGACTATGGCTACACCTTC; CDR3aa: CAAGPPDYGYTF
v_gene: TRBV12-3/TRBV12-4; j_gene: TRBJ2-3; d_gene: NA; abundance: NA; CDR3nt: TGTGCCAGCAGTTTTAGACTCAGAGCAGATACGCAATATTTT; CDR3aa: CASSFRLRADTQYF
v_gene: TRBV6-2/TRBV6-3; j_gene: TRBJ2-1; d_gene: TRBD2; abundance: NA; CDR3nt: TGTGCCACCGGAGACCGATCTGGGAGGGATGAGCAGTTCTTC; CDR3aa: CATGDRSGRDEQFF
v_gene: TRBV5-1; j_gene: TRBJ2-7; d_gene: TRBD1; abundance: NA; CDR3nt: TGCGCCAGCAGCGAGGACAGGGGTTCCCACGAGCAGTACTTC; CDR3aa: CASSEDRGSHEQYF
v_gene: TRBV29-1; j_gene: TRBJ2-1; d_gene: NA; abundance: NA; CDR3nt: TGCAGCGTTGATGGCCTCTACCATGAGCAGTTCTTC; CDR3aa: CSVDGLYHEQFF
v_gene: TRBV4-1; j_gene: TRBJ2-5; d_gene: TRBD2; abundance: NA; CDR3nt: TGCGCCAGCAGCCAAGGCCCCATCGGACTAGCGGGAGGGGAGCAGTACTTC; CDR3aa: CASSQGPIGLAGGEQYF
v_gene: TRBV10-3; j_gene: TRBJ2-5; d_gene: NA; abundance: NA; CDR3nt: TGTGCCATCAAGCCCGCGGACGGTCAAGAGACCCAGTACTTC; CDR3aa: CAIKPADGQETQYF
v_gene: TRBV18; j_gene: TRBJ2-1; d_gene: NA; abundance: NA; CDR3nt: TGTGCCAGCCAGGACTCAAGCTCCTACAATGAGCAGTTCTTC; CDR3aa: CASQDSSSYNEQFF
v_gene: TRBV5-1; j_gene: TRBJ1-2; d_gene: NA; abundance: NA; CDR3nt: TGCGCCAGCACCGATACGATTGGTGGCTATGGCTACACCTTC; CDR3aa: CASTDTIGGYGYTF
v_gene: TRBV27; j_gene: TRBJ2-7; d_gene: NA; abundance: NA; CDR3nt: TGTGCCAGCAGTTTATCGGACAGTCCCTACGAGCAGTACTTC; CDR3aa: CASSLSDSPYEQYF
v_gene: TRBV12-3/TRBV12-4; j_gene: TRBJ2-5; d_gene: TRBD2; abundance: NA; CDR3nt: TGTGCCAGCAGTTGGCAAGCGGGGGGTCCGGGGACCCAGTACTTC; CDR3aa: CASSWQAGGPGTQYF
v_gene: TRBV4-2; j_gene: TRBJ2-1; d_gene: NA; abundance: few; CDR3nt: TGTGCCAGCAGCCCCGGTACCGGAACACTGTACAATGAGCAGTTCTTC; CDR3aa: CASSPGTGTLYNEQFF
v_gene: TRBV12-3/TRBV12-4; j_gene: TRBJ1-4; d_gene: NA; abundance: few; CDR3nt: TGTGCCAGCAGTTTTTCAGGCACAACTAATGAAAAACTGTTTTTT; CDR3aa: CASSFSGTTNEKLFF
v_gene: TRBV20-1; j_gene: TRBJ2-1; d_gene: NA; abundance: NA; CDR3nt: TGCAGTGCTAATACAGACATCAATGAGCAGTTCTTC; CDR3aa: CSANTDINEQFF
v_gene: TRBV4-1; j_gene: TRBJ1-5; d_gene: NA; abundance: few; CDR3nt: TGCGCCAGCAGCCAAATCACATCTAGCAATCAGCCCCAGCATTTT; CDR3aa: CASSQITSSNQPQHF
v_gene: TRBV20-1; j_gene: TRBJ2-7; d_gene: TRBD1; abundance: many; CDR3nt: TGCAGTGCACTACAGGGGAACGAGCAGTACTTC; CDR3aa: CSALQGNEQYF
v_gene: TRBV12-3/TRBV12-4; j_gene: TRBJ2-2; d_gene: NA; abundance: NA; CDR3nt: TGTGCCAGCAGTGTAGACAGTGTGTCCGGGGAGCTGTTTTTT; CDR3aa: CASSVDSVSGELFF
v_gene: TRBV9; j_gene: TRBJ2-7; d_gene: TRBD2; abundance: once; CDR3nt: TGTGCCAGCAGCGCCGGACTAGCGAGCTCCTACGAGCAGTACTTC; CDR3aa: CASSAGLASSYEQYF